A single sample gave rise to the 18 T cell receptor beta chains below, sequenced in a study of blood T cells in healthy people across ages. It was with a sample-barcoded 5' primer and a J-beta primer mix that a second PCR of roughly 7 to 12 cycles was run. TCRdb reprocessed the 5' RACE reads with MiXCR, giving one entry per CDR3 protein. The sample records about 1,400,000 distinct CDR3 sequences, 42% being singletons. The sample consisted of blood. The receptors stem from a woman aged 18-29 years in good health.

This clonotype was observed a handful of times. This chain joins TRBV6-1 and TRBJ2-7; TRBD1 matches 7 bases. The CDR3 length is 15 residues. V shed 7 bases and J 0 bases; nucleotides not matched to a gene: 9. Germline loops: CDR1 MNHNS, CDR2 SASEGT. CDR3 residues: CASNADRESSYEQYF. As DNA, the CDR3 is TGTGCCAGCAACGCCGACAGGGAGAGCTCCTACGAGCAGTACTTC.

This clonotype was detected a few times. The genes are TRBV6-5 and TRBJ2-3; TRBD2 aligns across 10 bases. Germline V gene sequence: CDR1 MNHEY, CDR2 SVGAGI. V shed 9 bases, J shed 6 bases, and the junction held 9 bases outside the gene matches. This CDR3 has 14 residues. The CDR3 loop reads CASGLAGVSDTQYF. The CDR3 bases are TGTGCCAGTGGCCTAGCGGGAGTTAGTGATACGCAGTATTTT.

V usage is TRBV20-1 and J usage is TRBJ1-1, with D uncertain. The CDR3 has 14 amino acids. CDR1 is DFQATT and CDR2 is SNEGSKA in the germline V gene (reference sequence). Trimming cost V 3 bases and J 6 bases, with 17 bases left between them. The CDR3, as DNA: TGCAGTGCTAGCGTCTTAGGGAGGGAATCTGAAGCTTTCTTT. Translating it yields CSASVLGRESEAFF.

This clonotype was recorded a few times. J is TRBJ2-3 and V is TRBV6-5, with D hard to call. CDR3 length: 13 residues. Germline V lookup: CDR1 MNHEY, CDR2 SVGAGI. The V end was cut by 6 bases, the J end by 1 base, with 8 bases between. The CDR3 loop reads CASRRVRTDTQYF. CDR3 DNA sequence: TGTGCCAGCAGACGGGTTCGCACAGATACGCAGTATTTT.

This clonotype has a handful of counts. The rearrangement joins TRBV6-5 to TRBJ2-1, with 7 bases aligning to TRBD2. The CDR3 extends over 15 amino acids. V shed 0 bases and J 4 bases; nucleotides not matched to a gene: 3. From germline, CDR1 is MNHEY and CDR2 SVGAGI. As DNA, the CDR3 is TGTGCCAGCAGTTACTCCCAGGGAGGGTACAATGAGCAGTTCTTC. Amino acid sequence: CASSYSQGGYNEQFF.

This sequence joins TRBV24-1 and TRBJ2-1; tentatively, D is TRBD1 (6 bases). The CDR3 has 17 residues. The ends were cut back, 2 bases at V and 7 bases at J, with 20 bases in the middle. Germline V lookup: CDR1 KGHDR, CDR2 SFDVKD. DNA of the CDR3: TGTGCCACCAGTGATTCGGGACACGACGTACGCCCTAATGAGCAGTTCTTC. The encoded protein is CATSDSGHDVRPNEQFF.

This clonotype was seen a handful of times. This chain joins TRBV5-5 and TRBJ2-3; TRBD2 matches 7 bases. CDR3 size: 16 residues. The ends lost 0 bases at V and 5 bases at J; junction bases unmatched: 9. Germline CDR1 and CDR2: SGHKS and YYEKEE (reference sequence). The CDR3 DNA follows: TGTGCCAGCAGCTTGGGTTCTAGCGGAGGGGTAGATACGCAGTATTTT. Translated, it gives CASSLGSSGGVDTQYF.

This chain joins TRBV9 and TRBJ2-5; D is possibly TRBD1 or TRBD2 (5 bases each). CDR1 SGDLS and CDR2 YYNGEE come from the germline V gene. V was cut by 0 bases and J by 1 base, with 10 bases left in between. There are 15 residues in the CDR3. The CDR3 bases are TGTGCCAGCAGCGTAGAGGGACGACCCCAAGAGACCCAGTACTTC. It translates to CASSVEGRPQETQYF.

The chain couples TRBV9 to TRBJ1-2; TRBD1 matches at 7 bases. CDR1 is SGDLS, CDR2 YYNGEE, per germline. The V segment lost 0 bases and the J segment 3 bases; nucleotides outside the gene matches: 5. The CDR3 is 15 residues long. The CDR3 region is CASSVAAGGDYGYTF. The CDR3 DNA reads as TGTGCCAGCAGCGTAGCGGCAGGGGGGGACTATGGCTACACCTTC.

The chain couples TRBV5-1 to TRBJ2-5, with TRBD2 matching over 11 bases. After removal of 6 bases from V and 11 bases from J, the junction contained 15 bases not matched to a gene. This CDR3 has 15 amino acids. Germline loops: CDR1 SGHRS, CDR2 YFSETQ. The CDR3 is CASNLAGGHNNEQYF. As DNA, the CDR3 is TGCGCCAGCAATTTAGCGGGGGGGCATAACAATGAGCAGTACTTC.

Concerning this clonotype: A much larger clone differs from this one at a single base, so this may be a read error. The V gene is TRBV25-1, the J gene TRBJ1-1; D call uncertain. The germline V gene has CDR1 MGHDK and CDR2 SYGVNS. V dropped 7 bases and J dropped 1 base, with 4 bases sitting between them. CDR3 length: 11 amino acids. CDR3 in amino acids: CASIGNTEAFF. The CDR3 DNA follows: TGTGCCAGCATCGGGAACACTGAAGCTTTCTTT. Combining the CDR3 with reference TRBV25-1 and TRBJ1-1 gives the whole variable domain EADIYQTPRYLVIGTGKKITLECSQTMGHDKMYWYQQDPGMELHLIHYSYGVNSTEKGDLSSESTVSRIRTEHFPLTLESARPSHTSQYLCASIGNTEAFFGQGTRLTVV.

The table lists this clonotype with a few counts. The V gene is TRBV20-1, the J gene TRBJ2-1; D is uncertain. With 3 bases removed from V and 3 bases from J, the gap between germline ends came to 6 bases. The CDR3 loop spans 12 amino acids. Germline V gene data show CDR1 as DFQATT and CDR2 as SNEGSKA (reference sequence). CDR3 residues: CSASLNYNEQFF. The CDR3 nucleotides are TGCAGTGCTAGCCTCAACTACAATGAGCAGTTCTTC.

The chain is built from TRBV10-3 and TRBJ2-6; D is uncertain. CDR3 length: 13 amino acids. V lost 7 bases, J lost 0 bases, and 4 bases lay in between. Germline-derived CDR1 and CDR2 are ENHRY and SYGVKD. CDR3 coding DNA: TGTGCCATCAAGAACTCTGGGGCCAACGTCCTGACTTTC. Its translation is CAIKNSGANVLTF.

The chain is built from TRBV5-1 and TRBJ2-2; no clear D gene. The germline V and J ends were trimmed by 1 base and 1 base, with 5 bases remaining between them. Germline values: CDR1 SGHRS, CDR2 YFSETQ. This CDR3 has 14 amino acids. The CDR3 DNA reads as TGCGCCAGCAGCTTGTGGAAGAACACCGGGGAGCTGTTTTTT. As protein: CASSLWKNTGELFF.

This clonotype was seen more than once but under ten times. J is TRBJ2-3 and V is TRBV20-1; the match to TRBD2 covers 8 bases. The CDR3 runs 12 residues. CDR1 is DFQATT and CDR2 is SNEGSKA in the germline V gene (reference sequence). CDR3 amino acids: CGTSGESDTQYF. CDR3 bases: TGCGGCACTAGCGGCGAATCAGATACGCAGTATTTT.

V usage is TRBV6-6 and J usage is TRBJ1-5, with 7 bases matching TRBD1. Germline V gene lookup returns CDR1 MNHNY and CDR2 SVGAGI (reference sequence). The CDR3 has 15 residues. The J segment lost 9 bases and the V segment lost 5 bases, leaving 13 bases of the junction unmatched. The CDR3 DNA reads as TGTGCCAGCAGTCAAACAGGGGCCTCGGGGAGGCCCCAGCATTTT. It yields the protein CASSQTGASGRPQHF.

The genes are TRBV12-3 or TRBV12-4 and TRBJ2-3; possibly TRBD2 for D (5 bases). Between the trimmed V and J ends, which lost 3 bases and 2 bases, there was a span of 9 bases. The CDR3 runs to 14 residues. The CDR3 spells CASSFQRYTDTQYF. CDR3 nucleotide sequence: TGTGCCAGCAGTTTCCAGCGGTACACAGATACGCAGTATTTT.

This clonotype was counted only a few times. This sequence joins TRBV2 and TRBJ2-3; D gene ambiguous. V was clipped by 4 bases and J by 5 bases, with 16 bases between them. This CDR3 is built from 15 residues. Germline V gene lookup returns CDR1 SNHLY and CDR2 FYNNEI. CDR3 in DNA: TGTGCCAGCAGTGTAAATCCCAACAGCCGAGATACGCAGTATTTT. It is translated as CASSVNPNSRDTQYF.